Listed here are 2 T cell receptor beta chains from one sample, sequenced in a study of technical replicates of blood from several donors. TCRdb keeps only in-frame clones here, not all; method: immunoSEQ multiplex PCR. The repertoire holds 75,000 to 100,000 clones, roughly 94% seen once, with 0.38% in the top ten. The sample was T cells isolated from PBMCs. The receptor set was obtained from a human donor in good health.

The rearrangement joins TRBV6-5 to TRBJ1-6; 7 nucleotides line up with TRBD1. Germline V gene data show CDR1 as MNHEY and CDR2 as SVGAGI. V gave up 6 bases and J gave up 3 bases; unmatched junction bases: 5. The CDR3 loop spans 15 amino acids. This CDR3 reads CASSYRDSYNSPLHF. CDR3 in DNA: TGTGCCAGCAGCTACCGGGACAGCTATAATTCACCCCTCCACTTT.

V gene TRBV19 combines with J gene TRBJ2-3; TRBD1 might be the D (6 bases). Germline-derived CDR1 and CDR2 are LNHDA and SQIVND (reference sequence). V lost 11 bases and J lost 7, with 13 bases in between. This CDR3 is 11 amino acids long. The CDR3 spells CASQGPNTQYF. DNA for the CDR3: TGTGCCTCCCAGGGGCCAAATACGCAGTATTTT.